These 14 T cell receptor beta chains share one sample of origin, sequenced in a study of T cells after yellow fever vaccination. TCRdb re-called the 5' RACE reads with MiXCR, one entry per CDR3 protein. The sample contains approximately 550,000 distinct CDR3 sequences, roughly 12% of which appear only once. This specimen consisted of PBMCs, obtained on the day of the yellow fever booster vaccination. The origin of the receptors is a man aged 25 to 40 who received the YFV17D yellow fever vaccine.

This clonotype has only a few counts. The chain links TRBV6-1 to TRBJ1-2, with 7 bases identical to TRBD1. Trimming took 5 bases from V and 8 from J; bases not matched to a gene: 5. There are 12 residues in the CDR3. Germline V gives CDR1 MNHNS, CDR2 SASEGT. The DNA of the CDR3 is TGTGCCAGCAGTTCCCGACAGGGAGGCTACACCTTC. Residues: CASSSRQGGYTF.

This clonotype was counted ten times or more. V gene TRBV4-3 combines with J gene TRBJ1-5, with no clear D. The germline V and J ends were trimmed by 0 bases and 6 bases, with 9 bases remaining between them. CDR1 and CDR2 from the germline V gene are LGHNA and YSLEER. This CDR3 spans 14 amino acids. The CDR3 DNA is TGCGCCAGCAGCCAAGAAACAGCCCTTCAGCCCCAGCATTTT. This codes for CASSQETALQPQHF.

This clonotype was detected only a few times. The chain joins TRBV20-1 to TRBJ1-6; weak D call: TRBD1 (6 bases). With 6 bases removed from V and 8 bases from J, the gap between germline ends came to 17 bases. The V gene's germline CDR1 is DFQATT and CDR2 SNEGSKA (reference sequence). The CDR3 is 14 amino acids. CDR3 in amino acids: CSAFRAGADSPLHF. CDR3 sequence (DNA): TGCAGTGCCTTTAGGGCAGGGGCTGATTCACCCCTCCACTTT.

CDR3 DNA sequence: TGTGCCAGCAGTAGAGGACAGGGGACAGCAGGCTACACCTTC. This codes for CASSRGQGTAGYTF. The chain has TRBV12-3 or TRBV12-4 and TRBJ1-2, with TRBD1 matching 9 bases. CDR3 length: 14 amino acids. Unmatched junction bases numbered 9, after V lost 5 bases and J lost 8 bases.

This clonotype was found a few times. V and J are TRBV9 and TRBJ2-7, with D maybe TRBD2 (6 bases). V shed 4 bases and J shed 0 bases, with 14 bases lying between them. CDR1 and CDR2 (germline): SGDLS, YYNGEE. This CDR3 spans 15 amino acids. CDR3: CASSPSGGNSYEQYF. The CDR3 DNA follows: TGTGCCAGCAGCCCCTCCGGCGGGAACTCCTACGAGCAGTACTTC.

J is TRBJ2-5 and V is TRBV6-5; TRBD2 matches 11 bases. With 0 bases clipped from V and 5 bases from J, the junction kept 5 bases outside the gene matches. The V gene's germline CDR1 is MNHEY and CDR2 SVGAGI. The CDR3 sequence is 16 residues long. CDR3 bases: TGTGCCAGCAGTTACTCGTATTTAGCGGGAGGGGAGACCCAGTACTTC. It translates to CASSYSYLAGGETQYF.

V and J are TRBV10-3 and TRBJ2-7, with 11 bases lining up with TRBD2. The V gene end was trimmed by 6 bases and the J gene end by 0 bases; junction bases not matched to a gene: 4. Per germline, CDR1 ENHRY and CDR2 SYGVKD. The CDR3 length is 15 residues. CDR3 DNA: TGTGCCATCAGGGGGGGACTAGCGGACTCCTACGAGCAGTACTTC. It specifies CAIRGGLADSYEQYF.

The DNA for the CDR3 is TGCGCCAGCAGCTCGGGGGGGACTAGCGGGAGTTACGAGCAGTACTTC. It encodes CASSSGGTSGSYEQYF. The V gene is TRBV5-1, the J gene TRBJ2-7, with 14 bases identical to TRBD2. CDR3 length equals 16 residues. The junction had 6 bases not matched to a gene; V was cut back by 3 bases and J by 4 bases. Germline CDR1 and CDR2: SGHRS and YFSETQ.

The table lists this clonotype with a few counts. The chain uses TRBV7-2 and TRBJ2-3; possibly TRBD1 or TRBD2 for D (5 bases each). The ends were cut back, 3 bases at V and 0 bases at J, with 16 bases in the middle. The CDR3 loop spans 17 amino acids. Germline V lookup: CDR1 SGHTA, CDR2 FQGNSA. CDR3 protein: CASSFQGGPASTDTQYF. In DNA, the CDR3 is TGTGCCAGCAGCTTTCAGGGCGGGCCAGCTAGCACAGATACGCAGTATTTT.

This clonotype has only a few counts. The CDR3 reads CASSNSGSGSYEQYF. In nucleotides, the CDR3 is TGTGCCAGCAGTAATAGCGGGAGCGGCTCCTACGAGCAGTACTTC. This chain connects TRBV12-3 or TRBV12-4 to TRBJ2-7, with 9 bases identical to TRBD2. V shed 5 bases and J 0 bases; nucleotides not matched to a gene: 5. The CDR3 contains 15 residues.

This clonotype has more than one count but fewer than ten. V is TRBV4-3 and J is TRBJ2-1; perhaps TRBD2 as D (5 bases). Deletions cut 3 bases from V and 4 bases from J, with 13 bases between. The CDR3 loop spans 15 amino acids. Looked up from germline, CDR1 is LGHNA and CDR2 is YSLEER. DNA of the CDR3: TGCGCCAGCAGCCAGACTACGGGAACGTACAATGAGCAGTTCTTC. As protein: CASSQTTGTYNEQFF.

The V call is TRBV11-2, the J call TRBJ2-3, with TRBD2 matching 10 bases. The trim removed 4 bases at V and 6 bases at J, leaving 19 bases unmatched. This CDR3 comprises 19 residues. The germline V gene has CDR1 SGHAT and CDR2 FQNNGV. The CDR3 sequence: CASSSLEGLAGDYTDTQYF. In nucleotides, the CDR3 is TGTGCCAGCAGCTCCTTAGAGGGGCTAGCGGGAGACTATACTGATACGCAGTATTTT.

This sequence joins TRBV19 and TRBJ2-7, with unresolved D. The germline V and J ends were trimmed by 3 bases and 0 bases, with 15 bases remaining between them. Germline CDR1 is LNHDA and CDR2 is SQIVND (reference sequence). The CDR3 contains 16 residues. The DNA for the CDR3 is TGTGCCAGTAGTATGTTTGGGCTTTCGACCTCCTACGAGCAGTACTTC. Translation: CASSMFGLSTSYEQYF.

The V gene is TRBV6-5, the J gene TRBJ2-3; TRBD1 matches at 8 bases. The trim removed 2 bases at V and 6 bases at J, leaving 7 bases unmatched. The CDR3 length is 15 residues. Germline loops: CDR1 MNHEY, CDR2 SVGAGI. The CDR3: CASSYPGQGADTQYF. DNA of the CDR3: TGTGCCAGCAGTTACCCCGGACAGGGTGCCGATACGCAGTATTTT.